The clone carrying this T cell receptor (beta chain) was seen a handful of times. The antigen is undetermined. The data stem from a study of vaccination and CD4 T cells after COVID-19. Study-wide context: Convalescent donors totaled six males and four females, including two who were Hispanic. For post-vaccine samples, collection took place a median approximately 72 days after dose two, ranging from 14 to 241.

CDR1 is MGHDK, CDR2 SYGVNS, per germline. The ends were cut back, 7 bases at V and 6 bases at J, with 9 bases in the middle. This CDR3 contains 11 residues. Sequenced with the Oncomine TCR Beta short-read assay was DNA taken from cultured CD4+ T cells. TCRdb ran MiXCR on the PCR reads and lists one entry per CDR3 protein. This sample has about 4,600 distinct CDR3 sequences, with 30% to 35% found just once. The treatment was: approximately 9-day PBMC culture with coronavirus spike peptide pools or control peptides (ViraFEST assay). TCRs were sequenced by ViraFEST after antigen-specific T cells had been expanded with peptide pools.

The TCR was taken from a human donor who had recovered from COVID-19. The chain couples TRBV25-1 to TRBJ1-1, with D perhaps TRBD1 (5 bases). Sequencing was carried out using CD4+ T cells from blood, cultured in vitro. The CDR3, as DNA: TGTGCCAGCATCGGGGGGGCTGAAGCTTTCTTT. The encoded protein is CASIGGAEAFF.